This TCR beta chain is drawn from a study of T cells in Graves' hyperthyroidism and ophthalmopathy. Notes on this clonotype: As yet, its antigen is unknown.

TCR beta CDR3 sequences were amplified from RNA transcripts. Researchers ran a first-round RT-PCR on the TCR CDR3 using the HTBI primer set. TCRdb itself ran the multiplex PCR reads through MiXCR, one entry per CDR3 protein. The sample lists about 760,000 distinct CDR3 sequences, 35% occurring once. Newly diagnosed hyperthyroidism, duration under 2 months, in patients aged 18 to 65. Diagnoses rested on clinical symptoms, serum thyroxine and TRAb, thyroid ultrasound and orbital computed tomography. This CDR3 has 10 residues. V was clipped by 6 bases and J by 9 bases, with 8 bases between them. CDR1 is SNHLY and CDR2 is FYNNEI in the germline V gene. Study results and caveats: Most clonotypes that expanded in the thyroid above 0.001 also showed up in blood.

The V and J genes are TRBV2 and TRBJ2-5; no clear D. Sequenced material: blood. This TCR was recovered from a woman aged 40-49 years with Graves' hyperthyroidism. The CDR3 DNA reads TGTGCCAGCAGGTCGGTGGCCCAGTACTTC. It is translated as CASRSVAQYF.